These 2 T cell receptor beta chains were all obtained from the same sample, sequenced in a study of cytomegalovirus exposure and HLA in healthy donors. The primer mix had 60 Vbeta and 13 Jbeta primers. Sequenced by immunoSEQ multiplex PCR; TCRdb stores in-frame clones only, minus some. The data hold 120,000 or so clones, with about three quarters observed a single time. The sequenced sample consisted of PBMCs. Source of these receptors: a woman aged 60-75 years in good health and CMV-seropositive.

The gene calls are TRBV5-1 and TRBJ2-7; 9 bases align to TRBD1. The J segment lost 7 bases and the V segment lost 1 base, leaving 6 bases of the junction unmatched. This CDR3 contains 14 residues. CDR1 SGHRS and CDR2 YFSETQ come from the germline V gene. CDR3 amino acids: CASSLNRGLGEQYF. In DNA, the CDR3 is TGCGCCAGCAGCTTGAACAGGGGGCTAGGGGAGCAGTACTTC.

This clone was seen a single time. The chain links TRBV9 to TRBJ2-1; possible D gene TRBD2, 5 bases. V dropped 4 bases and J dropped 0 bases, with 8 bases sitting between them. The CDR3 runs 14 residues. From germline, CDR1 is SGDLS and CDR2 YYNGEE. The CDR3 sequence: CASSKAGSYNEQFF. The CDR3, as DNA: TGTGCCAGCAGCAAGGCGGGCTCCTACAATGAGCAGTTCTTC.